These T cell receptor beta chains were read from a single sample in a study of T cells after yellow fever vaccination. TCRdb passed the 5' RACE reads through MiXCR, listing each CDR3 protein once. The sample contains around 400,000 distinct CDR3 sequences, 11% of which appear only once. Here the sequenced sample was PBMCs, taken on the day of the first yellow fever vaccination. The receptors were gathered from a young man who received the YFV17D yellow fever vaccine. Each CDR3 is given with its conserved first and last residue. The order of the fields is D gene, CDR3 length, V gene, J gene, clone size, CDR3 DNA, CDR3 protein. D genes are given only for firm matches. For some rows the clone size is stated as once, few or many, or as a class when expanded; others skip it.

D gene: .
CDR3 length: 16
V gene: TRBV7-2
J gene: TRBJ2-2
clone size: few
CDR3 DNA: TGTGCCAGCAGCTACAGGGTTTCCGCGAACACCGGGGAGCTGTTTTTT
CDR3 protein: CASSYRVSANTGELFF

D gene: .
CDR3 length: 15
V gene: TRBV19
J gene: TRBJ2-7
clone size: few
CDR3 DNA: TGTGCCAGTAGTTCGTGGACTATTACGGGCAACGAGCAGTACTTC
CDR3 protein: CASSSWTITGNEQYF

D gene: .
CDR3 length: 12
V gene: TRBV5-1
J gene: TRBJ1-1
clone size: .
CDR3 DNA: TGCGCCAGCAGCGGTGTGAACACTGAAGCTTTCTTT
CDR3 protein: CASSGVNTEAFF

D gene: .
CDR3 length: 13
V gene: TRBV7-2
J gene: TRBJ2-7
clone size: .
CDR3 DNA: TGTGCCAGCAGCTTAGCGGTTAAGTACGAGCAGTACTTC
CDR3 protein: CASSLAVKYEQYF

D gene: .
CDR3 length: 15
V gene: TRBV20-1
J gene: TRBJ2-7
clone size: .
CDR3 DNA: TGCAGTGCTAGAGATCAGATGGGGACCCTCTACGAGCAGTACTTC
CDR3 protein: CSARDQMGTLYEQYF

D gene: TRBD2
CDR3 length: 16
V gene: TRBV29-1
J gene: TRBJ2-1
clone size: .
CDR3 DNA: TGCAGCGCCGAGGGGCTTAGCGGGGACGACCCCAATGAGCAGTTCTTC
CDR3 protein: CSAEGLSGDDPNEQFF

D gene: TRBD1
CDR3 length: 14
V gene: TRBV5-1
J gene: TRBJ2-7
clone size: few
CDR3 DNA: TGCGCCAGCAGCTTGGTTGAGGGGGCACGCGAGCAGTACTTC
CDR3 protein: CASSLVEGAREQYF

D gene: .
CDR3 length: 13
V gene: TRBV29-1
J gene: TRBJ1-4
clone size: few
CDR3 DNA: TGCAGCGTTGAGGGGACGGTTAATGAAAAACTGTTTTTT
CDR3 protein: CSVEGTVNEKLFF

D gene: TRBD2
CDR3 length: 15
V gene: TRBV30
J gene: TRBJ2-3
clone size: .
CDR3 DNA: TGTGCCTGGAGTCTGAGCGGGGGGCCCACAGATACGCAGTATTTT
CDR3 protein: CAWSLSGGPTDTQYF

D gene: TRBD2
CDR3 length: 17
V gene: TRBV7-3
J gene: TRBJ2-1
clone size: many
CDR3 DNA: TGTGCCAGCAGCTTACATAGCGGACTAGCGGGGACGGGTGAGCAGTTCTTC
CDR3 protein: CASSLHSGLAGTGEQFF

D gene: .
CDR3 length: 15
V gene: TRBV4-2
J gene: TRBJ1-4
clone size: .
CDR3 DNA: TGTGCCAGCAGCCAAGCCAGGACGAGCGATGAAAAACTGTTTTTT
CDR3 protein: CASSQARTSDEKLFF

D gene: .
CDR3 length: 14
V gene: TRBV5-1
J gene: TRBJ2-1
clone size: many
CDR3 DNA: TGCGCCAGCAGCTTGGACCCGCTGAGCAATGAGCAGTTCTTC
CDR3 protein: CASSLDPLSNEQFF